This paragraph covers one T cell receptor beta chain sequence. The antigen remains undetermined. The record originates from a study of shared clonotypes between healthy human individuals. Study information: With ages of 18 to 49, the donors were a couple of women and three men. Per-donor plates numbered three CD4 naive, three CD4 memory, two CD8 naive and one CD8 memory. Study-wide points: In general, naive subsets displayed greater estimated richness than memory subsets did.

Trimming shortened V by 4 bases and J by 0 bases, and 7 bases separated the two germline ends. The CDR3 runs to 15 residues. The germline V gene has CDR1 LNHDA and CDR2 SQIVND (reference sequence). Repertoires were generated with immunoSEQ multiplex PCR, while TCRdb's copy carries only in-frame clones and drops some. The sample lists roughly 640,000 clones; over 65% were seen once. The V and J genes are TRBV19 and TRBJ2-6; D not certain. Sequenced input: memory CD4+ T cells sorted from blood. Subset reported: CD45RA-negative fraction. The sequence came from a woman in her thirties in good health. For the CDR3, the DNA is TGTGCCAGTAGTACGACGAACTCTGGGGCCAACGTCCTGACTTTC. The encoded protein is CASSTTNSGANVLTF.